This T cell receptor (beta chain) was obtained from a study of regulatory T cells in long-lasting Graves disease. Trimming removed 3 bases from V and 3 bases from J, with 15 bases in between. The CDR3 totals 15 residues. Germline CDR1 and CDR2: LNHDA and SQIVND (reference sequence). Assembly of TCR beta libraries relied on iRepertoire HTBI primers together with Arm-PCR of CDR3 regions. Each CDR3 protein gets one entry after TCRdb re-called the multiplex PCR reads with MiXCR. The sample consists of more than 450,000 distinct CDR3 sequences, around 13% of them appearing once. The time point is: newly diagnosed GD, antithyroid drugs for less than 3 months. PBMC RNA was the source of the TCR library. The same data also contributed to another study, on T cells in Graves' hyperthyroidism and ophthalmopathy.

The rearrangement uses TRBV19 and TRBJ2-7; a possible D gene is TRBD2 (5 bases). The receptor was isolated from a woman in her 30s with Graves disease. Here the sequenced sample was peripheral blood mononuclear cells (PBMCs), taken at new diagnosis, from a patient treated with antithyroid drugs. CDR3 amino acids: CASSMGGGEYYEQYF. The CDR3 region has the DNA TGTGCCAGTAGTATGGGCGGAGGAGAGTACTACGAGCAGTACTTC.